Here is one TCR beta chain with its context. V lost 8 bases to trimming and J lost 3 bases; unmatched junction nucleotides: 3. Germline CDR1 is MNHEY and CDR2 is SVGEGT. The CDR3 contains 12 residues. The record originates from a study of blood T cells in healthy people across ages. Primed by a sample-barcoded 5' primer and a J-beta primer mix, a second PCR proceeded for roughly 7 to 11 cycles. Every single cDNA molecule received a tag from a template-switch adaptor with 12 random nucleotides. A single record per CDR3 protein comes from TCRdb applying MiXCR to the 5' RACE reads. The sample includes about 290,000 distinct CDR3 sequences, 25% to 30% of them seen just once.

The clonotype was recovered from a woman aged 70-85 years in good health. Sequencing used blood. The V and J genes are TRBV6-2 or TRBV6-3 and TRBJ2-5, with 7 nucleotides matching TRBD2. In DNA, the CDR3 is TGTGCCAGCCGGGACTATAAAGAGACCCAGTACTTC. Protein: CASRDYKETQYF.